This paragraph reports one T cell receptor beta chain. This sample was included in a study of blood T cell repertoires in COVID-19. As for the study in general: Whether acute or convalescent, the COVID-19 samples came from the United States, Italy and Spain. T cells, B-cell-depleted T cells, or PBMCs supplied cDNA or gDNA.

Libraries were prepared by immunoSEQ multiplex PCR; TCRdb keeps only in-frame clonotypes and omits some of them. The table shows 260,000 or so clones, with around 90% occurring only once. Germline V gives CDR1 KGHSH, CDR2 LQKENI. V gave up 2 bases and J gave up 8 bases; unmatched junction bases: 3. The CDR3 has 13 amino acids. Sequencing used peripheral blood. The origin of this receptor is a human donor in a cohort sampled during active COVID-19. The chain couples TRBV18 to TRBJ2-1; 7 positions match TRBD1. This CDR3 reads CASSPKTGDEQFF. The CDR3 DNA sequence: TGTGCCAGCTCACCAAAAACAGGGGATGAGCAGTTCTTC.